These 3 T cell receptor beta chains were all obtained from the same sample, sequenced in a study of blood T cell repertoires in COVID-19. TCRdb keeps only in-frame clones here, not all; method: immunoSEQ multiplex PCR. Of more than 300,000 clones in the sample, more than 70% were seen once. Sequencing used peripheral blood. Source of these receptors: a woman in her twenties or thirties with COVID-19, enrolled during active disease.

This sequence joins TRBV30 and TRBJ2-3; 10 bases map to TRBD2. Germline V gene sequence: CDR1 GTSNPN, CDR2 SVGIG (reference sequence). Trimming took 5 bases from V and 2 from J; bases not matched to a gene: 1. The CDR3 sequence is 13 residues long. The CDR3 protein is CAWGLAVTDTQYF. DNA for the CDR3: TGTGCCTGGGGACTAGCGGTCACAGATACGCAGTATTTT.

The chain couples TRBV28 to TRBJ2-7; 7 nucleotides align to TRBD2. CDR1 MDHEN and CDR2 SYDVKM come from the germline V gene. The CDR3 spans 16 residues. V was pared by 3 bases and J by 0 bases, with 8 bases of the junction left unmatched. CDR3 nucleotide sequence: TGTGCCAGCAGTTTTGGAGGCGGGAGTAGCTCCTACGAGCAGTACTTC. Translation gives CASSFGGGSSSYEQYF.

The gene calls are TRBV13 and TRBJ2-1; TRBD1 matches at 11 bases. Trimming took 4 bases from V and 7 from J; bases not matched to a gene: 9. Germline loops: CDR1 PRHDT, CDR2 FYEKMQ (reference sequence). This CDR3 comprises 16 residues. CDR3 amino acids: CASSSSGQGAINEQFF. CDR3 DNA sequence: TGTGCCAGCAGCTCTTCAGGACAGGGGGCTATTAATGAGCAGTTCTTC.